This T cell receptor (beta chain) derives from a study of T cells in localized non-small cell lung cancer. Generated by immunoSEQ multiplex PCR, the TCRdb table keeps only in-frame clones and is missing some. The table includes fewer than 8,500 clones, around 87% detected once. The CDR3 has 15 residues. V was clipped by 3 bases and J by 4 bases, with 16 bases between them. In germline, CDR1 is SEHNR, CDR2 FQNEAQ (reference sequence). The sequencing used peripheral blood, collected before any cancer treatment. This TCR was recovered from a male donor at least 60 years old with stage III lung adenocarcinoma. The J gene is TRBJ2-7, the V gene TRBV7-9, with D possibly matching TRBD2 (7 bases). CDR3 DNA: TGTGCCAGCAGCTTCAGGGGAGGGCCTATTTACGAGCAGTACTTC. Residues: CASSFRGGPIYEQYF.